The sequence of this T cell receptor (beta chain) was determined in a study of Ad26.COV2.S vaccination and SARS-CoV-2 variants. Described treatment: over 15 received Ad26.COV2.S at low or high dose, single or two shots; 5 received placebo; per-sample allocation not given. The samples were gathered on day 63 after the first injection of vaccine or placebo. Here immunoSEQ multiplex PCR was the method, and the copy in TCRdb shows in-frame clones only, minus some. The data contain a few hundred thousand clones, around nine tenths of them singletons. Trimming left V 2 bases short and J 5 bases short, with 14 bases between. CDR3 length: 15 amino acids. Per germline, CDR1 SGHRS and CDR2 YFSETQ.

The clonotype was recovered from a person aged 18 to 65 who received the Ad26.COV2.S COVID-19 vaccine or a placebo. The rearrangement uses TRBV5-1 and TRBJ2-1; D gene ambiguous. Material: peripheral blood, obtained in a trial of Ad26.COV2.S vaccine versus placebo. The CDR3 here is CASSLRPPSDNEQFF. CDR3 nucleotide sequence: TGCGCCAGCAGCTTACGTCCCCCATCTGACAATGAGCAGTTCTTC.